The 4 T cell receptor beta chains given below trace back to one sample, sequenced in a study of PD-L1 blockade in urothelial cancer. Sequencing used immunoSEQ multiplex PCR; TCRdb keeps in-frame clones, though not all of them. The sample lists tens of thousands of clones, 70% to 85% occurring once. The time point denotes: peripheral blood 6 weeks after treatment start. The source was PBMCs, collected around atezolizumab (anti-PD-L1) treatment. These receptors were obtained from a man aged 50-60 years with urothelial cancer.

The chain uses TRBV27 and TRBJ2-5; D is uncertain. The CDR3 covers 11 residues. V lost 6 bases and J 4 bases, leaving 6 bases between the germline ends. The germline gives CDR1 MNHEY, CDR2 SMNVEV (reference sequence). CDR3 sequence (DNA): TGTGCCAGCAGGGCAAGAGAGACCCAGTACTTC. Its protein is CASRARETQYF.

Here the CDR3 reads CASSPTGGVVGSPLHF. The CDR3 nucleotides are TGCGCCAGCAGCCCGACGGGGGGCGTTGTGGGTTCACCCCTCCACTTT. V is TRBV5-1 and J is TRBJ1-6; perhaps TRBD1 as D (6 bases). Deletions cut 4 bases from V and 9 bases from J, with 20 bases between. CDR3 length equals 16 residues. CDR1 is SGHRS, CDR2 YFSETQ, per germline.

CDR3 nucleotides: TGTGCCAGCAGACTAGCGGGAAATCCAGATACGCAGTATTTT. Translating gives CASRLAGNPDTQYF. The genes are TRBV6-1 and TRBJ2-3, with 10 bases matching TRBD2. The V gene end was trimmed by 6 bases and the J gene end by 4 bases; junction bases not matched to a gene: 4. CDR1 is MNHNS and CDR2 is SASEGT in the germline V gene. The CDR3 runs 14 residues.

V usage is TRBV9 and J usage is TRBJ2-1, with 14 bases matching TRBD2. Germline CDR1 SGDLS, CDR2 YYNGEE. CDR3 size: 17 residues. Trimming at V came to 3 bases and at J to 4 bases, leaving 6 bases not matched to a gene. CDR3 bases: TGTGCCAGCAGCGGCACCGGGACTAGCGGGAGTTACAATGAGCAGTTCTTC. This translates into CASSGTGTSGSYNEQFF.